These 32 T cell receptor beta chains originate from one sample sequenced in a study of beta chain features in type 1 diabetes. Their antigens remain unidentified. Study-wide results and caveats: Among all four CD4+ subsets, Type 1 diabetes patients had TCRB CDR3s that were moderately but significantly shorter.

Every bit of the isolated RNA underwent reverse transcription, so sequencing read expressed TCRB transcripts. Some clones are missing from TCRdb's copy, which holds only in-frame ones; the method was immunoSEQ multiplex PCR. The table records 600,000 to 700,000 clones, under 15% of them present only once. Sequencing was performed on naive CD4+ T cells from blood. These receptor sequences come from a man aged 25 to 40 with type 1 diabetes.

J is TRBJ1-2 and V is TRBV7-2; D remains unclear. The germline V and J ends were trimmed by 5 bases and 4 bases, with 11 bases remaining between them. The CDR3 is 13 amino acids. CDR1 and CDR2 (germline): SGHTA, FQGNSA. CDR3 region: CASSPDLPYGYTF. For the CDR3, the DNA is TGTGCCAGCAGCCCAGACCTCCCCTATGGCTACACCTTC. The full variable domain, completed using reference TRBV7-2 and TRBJ1-2, is GAGVSQSPSNKVTEKGKDVELRCDPISGHTALYWYRQSLGQGLEFLIYFQGNSAPDKSGLPSDRFSAERTGGSVSTLTIQRTQQEDSAVYLCASSPDLPYGYTFGSGTRLTVV.

The chain is built from TRBV7-2 and TRBJ2-7; 7 nucleotides agree with TRBD1. The CDR3 extends over 13 amino acids. Unmatched junction bases numbered 6, after V lost 5 bases and J lost 5 bases. The germline CDR1 and CDR2 sequences are SGHTA and FQGNSA. This chain's CDR3 is CASSLDRDHEQYF. The DNA for the CDR3 is TGTGCCAGCAGCCTTGACAGGGACCACGAGCAGTACTTC.

The chain has TRBV28 and TRBJ2-4; D might be TRBD1 or TRBD2, each matching 6 bases. The CDR3 contains 15 residues. V was shortened by 4 bases and J by 5 bases, with 15 bases between the two germline ends. Germline lookup yields CDR1 MDHEN and CDR2 SYDVKM. The CDR3 loop reads CASSSSGGLENIQYF. The CDR3 DNA follows: TGTGCCAGCAGTTCTAGTGGGGGGCTAGAAAACATTCAGTACTTC. The full variable domain, its missing parts supplied by reference TRBV28 and TRBJ2-4, is DVKVTQSSRYLVKRTGEKVFLECVQDMDHENMFWYRQDPGLGLRLIYFSYDVKMKEKGDIPEGYSVSREKKERFSLILESASTNQTSMYLCASSSSGGLENIQYFGAGTRLSVL.

This clone was detected a few times. This chain connects TRBV4-3 to TRBJ2-3; D gene unclear. V shed 0 bases and J shed 1 base, with 8 bases lying between them. Germline lookup yields CDR1 LGHNA and CDR2 YSLEER. The CDR3 covers 15 residues. This chain's CDR3 is CASSQDSRRTDTQYF. The CDR3 nucleotides are TGCGCCAGCAGCCAAGATTCTCGTCGCACAGATACGCAGTATTTT.

This clone was observed a handful of times. The rearrangement joins TRBV7-6 to TRBJ2-7; 8 positions match TRBD1. Per germline, CDR1 SGHVS and CDR2 FNYEAQ. V shed 5 bases and J 1 base; nucleotides not matched to a gene: 4. This CDR3 spans 14 amino acids. The CDR3 sequence: CASSQDRVSYEQYF. The CDR3 region has the DNA TGTGCCAGCAGCCAGGACAGGGTTTCCTACGAGCAGTACTTC. Full variable domain (rest looked up from reference TRBV7-6 and TRBJ2-7): GAGVSQSPRYKVTKRGQDVALRCDPISGHVSLYWYRQALGQGPEFLTYFNYEAQQDKSGLPNDRFSAERPEGSISTLTIQRTEQRDSAMYRCASSQDRVSYEQYFGPGTRLTVT.

The chain recombines TRBV7-2 with TRBJ2-3; D assignment may be TRBD1 or TRBD2 (5 bases each). Between the trimmed V and J ends, which lost 1 base and 1 base, there was a span of 12 bases. Germline V gives CDR1 SGHTA, CDR2 FQGNSA. This CDR3 region has 16 residues. This chain's CDR3 is CASSLVARGGTDTQYF. CDR3 bases: TGTGCCAGCAGCTTAGTGGCTCGGGGCGGCACAGATACGCAGTATTTT.

V usage is TRBV13 and J usage is TRBJ2-7; tentative D call: TRBD1 (5 bases). Germline V gene sequence: CDR1 PRHDT, CDR2 FYEKMQ (reference sequence). CDR3 length: 14 amino acids. The ends were cut back, 3 bases at V and 1 base at J, with 10 bases in the middle. CDR3 in DNA: TGTGCCAGCAGCTTTGGGCAGGGTTCCTACGAGCAGTACTTC. Residues: CASSFGQGSYEQYF.

This clone was seen only a few times. The rearrangement joins TRBV5-6 to TRBJ2-7; TRBD1 matches at 7 bases. V lost 6 bases and J lost 5; bases outside the gene matches: 8. Germline assignment: CDR1 SGHDT and CDR2 YYEEEE. The CDR3 is made up of 13 amino acids. This chain's CDR3 is CASKNRGLDEQYF. CDR3 bases: TGTGCCAGCAAGAACAGGGGTCTTGACGAGCAGTACTTC.

The CDR3 nucleotides are TGTGCCAGCAGCCAAGCAAGCGGGGGGACTAGTGGTGCAGATACGCAGTATTTT. Encoded protein: CASSQASGGTSGADTQYF. V gene TRBV4-2 combines with J gene TRBJ2-3; 9 bases match TRBD2. The CDR3 runs to 18 residues. CDR1 and CDR2 (germline): LGHNA, YNFKEQ. V was pared by 1 base and J by 4 bases, with 12 bases of the junction left unmatched.

The rearrangement uses TRBV6-5 and TRBJ2-3, with D possibly TRBD1 on 5 matching bases. The germline V gene encodes CDR1 MNHEY and CDR2 SVGAGI. V shed 7 bases and J shed 10 bases, with 21 bases lying between them. There are 14 residues in the CDR3. The CDR3 loop is CASTVGTGTWAQYF. The CDR3 bases are TGTGCCAGCACGGTAGGAACAGGTACTTGGGCGCAGTATTTT.

This clone appeared a few times. Other DNA sequences of this sample code for an identical CDR3. V and J are TRBV18 and TRBJ2-3; possibly TRBD2 for D (7 bases). The germline CDR1 and CDR2 sequences are KGHSH and LQKENI. Deletions cut 0 bases from V and 1 base from J, with 8 bases between. This CDR3 spans 15 amino acids. In DNA form, the CDR3 reads TGTGCCAGCTCACCACCGGGGGGGCGCACAGATACGCAGTATTTT. Amino acids: CASSPPGGRTDTQYF.

The rearrangement joins TRBV7-3 to TRBJ1-4, with D unclear. This CDR3 is 13 amino acids long. Between the trimmed V and J ends, which lost 5 bases and 8 bases, there was a span of 12 bases. CDR1 is SGHTA and CDR2 is FQGTGA in the germline V gene. The CDR3 bases are TGTGCCAGCAGCCTAGGGCCGCAGGAAAAACTGTTTTTT. This encodes CASSLGPQEKLFF.

Here the CDR3 reads CASSQFDRGNTEAFF. In nucleotides, the CDR3 is TGCGCCAGCAGCCAATTCGACAGGGGGAACACTGAAGCTTTCTTT. The chain joins TRBV4-3 to TRBJ1-1, with 8 bases aligning to TRBD1. CDR3 size: 15 residues. V was clipped by 2 bases and J by 1 base; unmatched bases: 3. Germline CDR1 LGHNA, CDR2 YSLEER.

Comments on this clone: The junction does not match germline at one end; this may be a read error. The V call is TRBV29-1, the J call TRBJ2-6, with D perhaps assigned TRBD1 or TRBD2 (6 bases each). The germline CDR1 and CDR2 sequences are SQVTM and ANQGSEA. The CDR3 consists of 16 residues. Here the CDR3 reads CRVRGEAASGANVLTF. DNA of the CDR3: TGCCGCGTGAGGGGGGAGGCTGCCTCTGGGGCCAACGTCCTGACTTTC.

The chain employs TRBV5-6 and TRBJ2-5; weak D call: TRBD2 (7 bases). The CDR3 totals 15 residues. V was clipped by 4 bases and J by 7 bases, with 20 bases between them. In germline, CDR1 is SGHDT, CDR2 YYEEEE. CDR3 in amino acids: CASSPGGRGFATQYF. Written as DNA, the CDR3 is TGTGCCAGCAGCCCCGGGGGGCGAGGGTTCGCGACCCAGTACTTC.

The chain combines TRBV7-9 with TRBJ2-3; D may be TRBD2 (6 bases). This CDR3 has 16 residues. V was cut by 6 bases and J by 1 base, with 17 bases left in between. Per the germline V gene, CDR1 is SEHNR and CDR2 is FQNEAQ (reference sequence). The CDR3 is CASSYQEGRGTDTQYF. Here the CDR3 DNA reads TGTGCCAGCAGTTACCAGGAGGGTCGGGGCACAGATACGCAGTATTTT.

The chain recombines TRBV30 with TRBJ1-2; possible D gene TRBD1, 5 bases. Germline V gene lookup returns CDR1 GTSNPN and CDR2 SVGIG (reference sequence). This CDR3 has 12 amino acids. V lost 4 bases and J 3 bases, leaving 9 bases between the germline ends. The CDR3 sequence is CAWTTGHYGYTF. The CDR3 DNA reads as TGTGCCTGGACCACGGGGCACTATGGCTACACCTTC.

This clone was observed a few times. This chain connects TRBV7-9 to TRBJ2-7; 8 bases are a match to TRBD2. CDR3 length: 15 residues. The trim removed 6 bases at V and 4 bases at J, leaving 11 bases unmatched. Germline V CDR1 and CDR2: SEHNR, FQNEAQ (reference sequence). The CDR3 sequence: CASSQTGTRPYEQYF. The CDR3 bases are TGTGCCAGCAGTCAAACCGGGACTAGGCCGTACGAGCAGTACTTC.

This clone has just a few counts. This chain joins TRBV2 and TRBJ2-3, with 8 bases fitting TRBD1. This CDR3 contains 15 residues. Trimming cost V 7 bases and J 5 bases; bases outside gene matches: 11. Germline V gives CDR1 SNHLY, CDR2 FYNNEI. Here the CDR3 reads CASTVPQGAVDTQYF. The CDR3 bases are TGTGCCAGCACCGTACCCCAGGGGGCGGTAGATACGCAGTATTTT.

The V call is TRBV2, the J call TRBJ2-7; D remains ambiguous. Trimming took 7 bases from V and 0 from J, leaving 7 bases between them. The CDR3 is 12 amino acids. Looked up from germline, CDR1 is SNHLY and CDR2 is FYNNEI. The DNA for the CDR3 is TGTGCCAGCAAAAAGAGCTCCTACGAGCAGTACTTC. It encodes CASKKSSYEQYF.

This sequence joins TRBV6-6 and TRBJ2-5, with TRBD1 identical over 7 bases. The CDR3 is 16 residues long. Trimming removed 5 bases from V and 1 base from J; junction bases left unmatched: 10. Germline V gene sequence: CDR1 MNHNY, CDR2 SVGAGI (reference sequence). CDR3 region: CASSVSGTVSQETQYF. The CDR3 nucleotides are TGTGCCAGCAGTGTCTCCGGGACAGTGAGCCAAGAGACCCAGTACTTC.

CDR3 residues: CASSLVDNTEAFF. The CDR3 DNA follows: TGTGCCAGCAGTCTGGTAGATAACACTGAAGCTTTCTTT. The rearrangement links TRBV27 to TRBJ1-1; D remains unclear. The CDR3 runs 13 residues. V was cut by 5 bases and J by 2 bases, with 9 bases left in between. Germline CDR1 and CDR2: MNHEY and SMNVEV (reference sequence).

This clone was seen a few times. V usage is TRBV19 and J usage is TRBJ2-7; TRBD2 matches 12 bases. This CDR3 contains 15 residues. Germline loops: CDR1 LNHDA, CDR2 SQIVND (reference sequence). Trimming cost V 6 bases and J 0 bases; bases outside gene matches: 3. The CDR3 DNA reads as TGTGCCAGTAGCCGACTAGCGGGGGCCTCCTACGAGCAGTACTTC. Its translation: CASSRLAGASYEQYF.

The chain has TRBV5-1 and TRBJ1-1; unclear D gene. Germline CDR1 SGHRS, CDR2 YFSETQ. V was trimmed by 3 bases and J by 5 bases, leaving 14 bases between them. The CDR3 extends over 14 amino acids. CDR3 in amino acids: CASSWALRQTEAFF. The CDR3, as DNA: TGCGCCAGCAGCTGGGCCCTTCGGCAAACTGAAGCTTTCTTT.

CDR3 bases: TGTGCCAGCAGCCCAAGTGATTATAATTCACCCCTCCACTTT. Translation: CASSPSDYNSPLHF. The rearrangement joins TRBV13 to TRBJ1-6; D not certain. Germline V gene lookup returns CDR1 PRHDT and CDR2 FYEKMQ (reference sequence). The CDR3 consists of 14 residues. Trimming took off 5 bases at V and 4 bases at J, with 9 bases between the two ends.

This chain links TRBV18 with TRBJ2-7; the match to TRBD2 covers 12 bases. Germline V gives CDR1 KGHSH, CDR2 LQKENI. The CDR3 is 15 residues long. Unmatched junction bases numbered 3, after V lost 3 bases and J lost 3 bases. CDR3 sequence (DNA): TGTGCCAGCTCACCCTGGACTAGCGGGGTCTACGAGCAGTACTTC. This gives the protein CASSPWTSGVYEQYF.

The table lists this clone with a few counts. The V and J genes are TRBV5-6 and TRBJ1-2; D gene uncertain. V lost 4 bases and J lost 4, with 17 bases in between. Germline loops: CDR1 SGHDT, CDR2 YYEEEE. The CDR3 has 15 residues. CDR3 sequence: CASSLFGSNLYGYTF. As DNA, the CDR3 is TGTGCCAGCAGCCTCTTTGGGAGCAATCTCTATGGCTACACCTTC.

The chain recombines TRBV7-9 with TRBJ2-1; TRBD2 matches at 8 bases. The CDR3 totals 15 residues. Trimming removed 5 bases from V and 0 bases from J; junction bases left unmatched: 3. Per the germline V gene, CDR1 is SEHNR and CDR2 is FQNEAQ (reference sequence). CDR3 sequence: CASSHSGASYNEQFF. The CDR3 DNA sequence: TGTGCCAGCAGCCATAGCGGGGCCTCCTACAATGAGCAGTTCTTC.

A few counts support this clone. The J gene is TRBJ2-5, the V gene TRBV4-2; 9 bases match TRBD2. The germline gives CDR1 LGHNA, CDR2 YNFKEQ. V lost 1 base and J lost 2; bases outside the gene matches: 5. The CDR3 has 16 residues. The CDR3 DNA follows: TGTGCCAGCAGCCAAGGGGCTAGCGGGGCTCAAGAGACCCAGTACTTC. This sequence encodes CASSQGASGAQETQYF.

The table lists this clone with a few counts. The chain has TRBV19 and TRBJ2-6, with 10 positions matching TRBD2. The CDR3 sequence is 18 residues long. The ends lost 7 bases at V and 4 bases at J; junction bases unmatched: 13. Germline assignment: CDR1 LNHDA and CDR2 SQIVND (reference sequence). CDR3 region: CASNGGLAARGGANVLTF. The CDR3 bases are TGTGCCAGTAACGGAGGACTAGCGGCTCGGGGCGGGGCCAACGTCCTGACTTTC.

This clone was detected a few times. This sample also contains other DNA sequences that code for the same CDR3. This chain uses TRBV14 with TRBJ2-6; D is possibly TRBD2 (5 bases). The germline CDR1 and CDR2 sequences are SGHDN and FVKESK. CDR3 size: 14 residues. The V and J ends lost 3 bases and 2 bases respectively, with 5 bases between them. The CDR3 coding sequence is TGTGCCAGCAGCCAGAGGGCTGGGGCCAACGTCCTGACTTTC. Its protein product is CASSQRAGANVLTF.

This rearrangement joins TRBV29-1 to TRBJ2-7; TRBD1 is a possible D gene (6 bases). Germline values: CDR1 SQVTM, CDR2 ANQGSEA. V lost 6 bases and J lost 0, with 12 bases in between. This CDR3 spans 13 amino acids. The chain's CDR3 is CSVSGQSSYEQYF. The CDR3 DNA reads as TGCAGCGTGTCCGGACAGAGCTCCTACGAGCAGTACTTC.